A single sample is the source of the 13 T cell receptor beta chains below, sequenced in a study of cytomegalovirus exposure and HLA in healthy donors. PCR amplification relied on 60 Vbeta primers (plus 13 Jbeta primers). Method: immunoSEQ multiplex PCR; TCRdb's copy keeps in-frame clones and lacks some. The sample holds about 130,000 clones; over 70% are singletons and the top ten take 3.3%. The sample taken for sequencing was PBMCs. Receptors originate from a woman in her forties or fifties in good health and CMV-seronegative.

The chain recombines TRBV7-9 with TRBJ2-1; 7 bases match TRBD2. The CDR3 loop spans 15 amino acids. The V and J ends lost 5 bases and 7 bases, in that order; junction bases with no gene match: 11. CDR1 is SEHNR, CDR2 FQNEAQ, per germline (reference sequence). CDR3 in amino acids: CASSRSAGEINEQFF. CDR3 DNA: TGTGCCAGCAGCCGGTCCGCGGGAGAGATTAATGAGCAGTTCTTC. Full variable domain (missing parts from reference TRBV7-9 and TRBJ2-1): DTGVSQNPRHKITKRGQNVTFRCDPISEHNRLYWYRQTLGQGPEFLTYFQNEAQLEKSRLLSDRFSAERPKGSFSTLEIQRTEQGDSAMYLCASSRSAGEINEQFFGPGTRLTVL.

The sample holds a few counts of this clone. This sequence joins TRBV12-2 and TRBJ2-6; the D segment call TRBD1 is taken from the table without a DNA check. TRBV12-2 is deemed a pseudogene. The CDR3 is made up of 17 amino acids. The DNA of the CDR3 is TGTGCAAGTCGCTTAGGAAGGGGTCGCTCTGGGGCCAACGTCCTGACTTTC. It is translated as CASRLGRGRSGANVLTF.

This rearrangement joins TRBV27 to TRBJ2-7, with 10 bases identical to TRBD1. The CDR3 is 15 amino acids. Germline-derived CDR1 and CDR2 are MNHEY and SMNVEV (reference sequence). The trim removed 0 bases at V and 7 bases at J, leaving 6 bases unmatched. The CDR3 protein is CASSLSGTGEREQYF. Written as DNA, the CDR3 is TGTGCCAGCAGTTTATCCGGGACAGGGGAGAGGGAGCAGTACTTC.

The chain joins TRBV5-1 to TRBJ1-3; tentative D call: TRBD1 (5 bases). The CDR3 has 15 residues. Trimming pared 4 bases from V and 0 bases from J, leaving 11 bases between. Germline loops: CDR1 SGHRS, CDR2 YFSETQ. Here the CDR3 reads CASSVDRPSGNTIYF. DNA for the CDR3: TGCGCCAGCAGCGTCGACAGACCCTCTGGAAACACCATATATTTT.

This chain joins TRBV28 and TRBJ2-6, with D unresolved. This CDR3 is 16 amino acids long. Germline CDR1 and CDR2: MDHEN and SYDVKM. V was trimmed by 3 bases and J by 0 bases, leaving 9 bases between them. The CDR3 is CASSFNSHSGANVLTF. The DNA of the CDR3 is TGTGCCAGCAGTTTTAACAGCCACTCTGGGGCCAACGTCCTGACTTTC.

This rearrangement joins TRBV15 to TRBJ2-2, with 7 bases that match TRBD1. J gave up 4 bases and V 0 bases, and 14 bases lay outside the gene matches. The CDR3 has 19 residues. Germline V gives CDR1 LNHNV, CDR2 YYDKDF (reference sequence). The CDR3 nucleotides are TGTGCCACCAGCAGAGATTTAGTGGGTAGGGGGCGGAGCACCGGGGAGCTGTTTTTT. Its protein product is CATSRDLVGRGRSTGELFF.

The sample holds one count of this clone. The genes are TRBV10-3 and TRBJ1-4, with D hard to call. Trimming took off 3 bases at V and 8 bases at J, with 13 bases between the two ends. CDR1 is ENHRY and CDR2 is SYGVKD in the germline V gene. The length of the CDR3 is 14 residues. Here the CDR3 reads CAISEGGLGEKLFF. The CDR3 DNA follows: TGTGCCATCAGTGAAGGAGGCCTTGGGGAAAAACTGTTTTTT.

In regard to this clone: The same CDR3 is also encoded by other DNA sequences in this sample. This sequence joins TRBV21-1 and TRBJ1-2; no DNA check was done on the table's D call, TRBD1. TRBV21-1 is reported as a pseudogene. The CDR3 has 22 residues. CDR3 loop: CASSPKRGFRCTGDEASYGYTF. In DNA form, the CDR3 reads TGTGCCAGCAGCCCAAAGAGGGGTTTCCGGTGTACAGGGGATGAGGCCAGCTATGGCTACACCTTC.

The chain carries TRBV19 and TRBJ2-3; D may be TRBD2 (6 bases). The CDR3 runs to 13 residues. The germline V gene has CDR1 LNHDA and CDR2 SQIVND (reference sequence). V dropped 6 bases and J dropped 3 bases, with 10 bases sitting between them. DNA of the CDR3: TGTGCCAGTAGAGTGGGGGGAACAGATACGCAGTATTTT. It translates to CASRVGGTDTQYF.

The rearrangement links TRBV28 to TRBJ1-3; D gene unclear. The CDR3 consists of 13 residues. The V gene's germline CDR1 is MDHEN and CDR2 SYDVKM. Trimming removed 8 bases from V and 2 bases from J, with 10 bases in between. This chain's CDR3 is CASGVSPGNTIYF. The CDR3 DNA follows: TGTGCCAGCGGTGTAAGCCCTGGAAACACCATATATTTT. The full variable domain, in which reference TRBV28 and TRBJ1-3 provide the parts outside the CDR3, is DVKVTQSSRYLVKRTGEKVFLECVQDMDHENMFWYRQDPGLGLRLIYFSYDVKMKEKGDIPEGYSVSREKKERFSLILESASTNQTSMYLCASGVSPGNTIYFGEGSWLTVV.

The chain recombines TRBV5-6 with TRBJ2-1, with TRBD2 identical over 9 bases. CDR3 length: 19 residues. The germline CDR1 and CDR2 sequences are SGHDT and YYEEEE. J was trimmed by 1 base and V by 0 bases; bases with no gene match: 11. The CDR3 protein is CASSLAPFTSGLSYNEQFF. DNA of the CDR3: TGTGCCAGCAGCTTGGCCCCCTTTACTAGCGGGCTTTCCTACAATGAGCAGTTCTTC.

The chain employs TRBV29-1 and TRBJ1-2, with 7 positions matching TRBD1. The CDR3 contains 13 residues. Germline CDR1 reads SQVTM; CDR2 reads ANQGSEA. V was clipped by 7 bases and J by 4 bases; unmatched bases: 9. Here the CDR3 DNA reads TGCAGCGGGGGAGAGGGGGCGTTCTATGGCTACACCTTC. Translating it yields CSGGEGAFYGYTF.

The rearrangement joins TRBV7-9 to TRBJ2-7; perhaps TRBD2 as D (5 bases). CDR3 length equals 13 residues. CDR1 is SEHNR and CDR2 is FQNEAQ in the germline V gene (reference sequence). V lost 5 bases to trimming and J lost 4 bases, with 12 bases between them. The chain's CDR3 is CASSTRAGYEQYF. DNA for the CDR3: TGTGCCAGCAGCACGAGGGCTGGGTACGAGCAGTACTTC.